Sequencing of this TCR beta chain was carried out in a study of CD8 T cells in ankylosing spondylitis. The study's findings and limits: Characteristic, it appeared, of ankylosing spondylitis blood was a TCR beta motif of several highly homologous variants. It was reported that disease-linked clones were significantly enriched in matched ankylosing spondylitis synovial fluid. A CD8+ phenotype characterized the disease-linked clones, which were relatively rare in peripheral blood. Earlier studies detected some motif variants in reactive arthritis synovial fluid and blood.

Germline V gene lookup returns CDR1 LGHDT and CDR2 YNNKEL (reference sequence). Trimming pared 1 base from V and 5 bases from J, leaving 23 bases between. This CDR3 contains 18 residues. Only a few counts were recorded for this clonotype. Its antigen is as yet unknown. Making use of molecular barcodes, quantitative 5'-RACE generated TCR beta libraries. TCRdb ran MiXCR on the 5' RACE reads and lists one entry per CDR3 protein. Counted here are about 540,000 distinct CDR3 sequences, about an eighth occurring once; the ten biggest clones make up under 7.5%. The chain is built from TRBV3-1 and TRBJ1-1, with a weak D call TRBD1 (5 bases). This sequence was found in a male donor with ankylosing spondylitis. Sequencing input: blood, either unsorted or a sorted T cell fraction (not recorded which). The CDR3 protein is CASSQVGGSQVGGTEAFF. The CDR3 bases are TGTGCCAGCAGCCAAGTGGGAGGGTCCCAAGTCGGGGGGACTGAAGCTTTCTTT.